This T cell receptor beta chain was found in a study of human T cells and chemical hapten exposure. Study details: Sensitization was performed using 2% DPC on an approximately 2 cm by approximately 2 cm upper inner arm skin site.

Study-level findings and limits: Expanded TCRs clustered into significantly more large CDR3 similarity groups than controls, the analysis revealed. Because they had alopecia, donors may respond immunologically unlike healthy people.

This sample's time point: pre-sensitization, week 0. The treatment here: therapeutic diphenylcyclopropenone sensitization with weekly scalp DPC. As concerns this clonotype: Antigen specificity is unknown.

In the original workflow: There were a median of around 97,000 TCRs per sample, with a range from about 20,000 to 700,000. Using its own MiXCR run on the RACE reads, TCRdb lists one record per CDR3 protein. TCRdb's processing, not the study's, gives the V and J calls here. Seen here are about 98,000 distinct CDR3 sequences, about 10% observed once, and the top ten hold under 4%. This sample comprised whole blood, obtained in connection with sensitization to the hapten diphenylcyclopropenone (DPC). The TCR was taken from a woman aged 55-70 years with alopecia areata. Some clones in this sample may be carry-over from other donors' samples.

CDR3 region: CASKQVANTGELFF. The DNA for the CDR3 is TGCGCCAGCAAGCAGGTCGCGAACACCGGGGAGCTGTTTTTT. J is TRBJ2-2 and V is TRBV10-2, with D uncertain. The CDR3 contains 14 residues. Germline V CDR1 and CDR2: WSHSY, SAAADI. Trimming pared 7 bases from V and 0 bases from J, leaving 9 bases between.